The rows below give T cell receptor beta chains drawn from one sample of a study of blood T cell repertoires in COVID-19. Measured with immunoSEQ multiplex PCR; TCRdb has only the in-frame clones, and not every one. The sample shows 200,000 to 250,000 clones, 70% to 90% of them seen only once. The specimen was peripheral blood. The receptor source for this set is a man between 18 and 35 years old with active or convalescent COVID-19. CDR3s include the opening cysteine and the closing phenylalanine or tryptophan. The D gene is left open where the match is weak. Size is omitted from some rows. Given values are once, few, many or a class for expanded clones.

J gene	V gene	clone size	D gene	CDR3 DNA	CDR3 protein
TRBJ2-3	TRBV20-1	NA	TRBD1	TGCAGTGCTAGTGATATACGGGACAGGGAGACAGATACGCAGTATTTT	CSASDIRDRETDTQYF
TRBJ1-5	TRBV6-2/TRBV6-3	NA	NA	TGTGCCAGCAGTTCGGTTAATCAGCCCCAGCATTTT	CASSSVNQPQHF
TRBJ2-1	TRBV27	NA	TRBD2	TGTGCCAGCAGTTTCCTCCTTGCGGGAGGCATAAACAATGAGCAGTTCTTC	CASSFLLAGGINNEQFF
TRBJ1-4	TRBV20-1	NA	TRBD1	TGCAGTGCTAGTACAGGGGACAGTGAAAAACTGTTTTTT	CSASTGDSEKLFF
TRBJ1-2	TRBV19	NA	TRBD1	TGTGCCAGTAGTATGGGACAGGGCGCGAACTATGGCTACACCTTC	CASSMGQGANYGYTF
TRBJ1-6	TRBV30	NA	TRBD1	TGTGCCTGGAGTCCCCGGGACAGGGAAGTATCACCCCTCCACTTT	CAWSPRDREVSPLHF
TRBJ1-5	TRBV19	NA	TRBD1	TGTGCCAGTAGTATAAAACAGATTAGTCAGGGGGCTACTCAGCCCCAGCATTTT	CASSIKQISQGATQPQHF
TRBJ1-1	TRBV7-3	once	NA	TGTGCCAGCAGCCTTACAGGGAACACTGAAGCTTTCTTT	CASSLTGNTEAFF
TRBJ2-1	TRBV28	NA	NA	TGTGCCAGCAGTTTATTGGACTGGAGCTCCTACAATGAGCAGTTCTTC	CASSLLDWSSYNEQFF
TRBJ1-1	TRBV6-5	few	NA	TGTGCCAGCAGTTACGCGGCGTTCGGAATGAACACTGAAGCTTTCTTT	CASSYAAFGMNTEAFF
TRBJ2-1	TRBV15	NA	NA	TGTGCCACCAGAACTAGACAGGCCAATGAGCAGTTCTTC	CATRTRQANEQFF
TRBJ2-3	TRBV24-1	NA	TRBD2	TGTGCCACCAGTGATTTTCCGGCGGGAGCAGAAGATACGCAGTATTTT	CATSDFPAGAEDTQYF
TRBJ2-3	TRBV18	NA	TRBD1	TGTGCCAGCTCACCAGCCGGGACAGCTAGCACAGATACGCAGTATTTT	CASSPAGTASTDTQYF
TRBJ2-2	TRBV29-1	few	TRBD2	TGCAGCATGCGGACTAGCGGAAACACCGGGGAGCTGTTTTTT	CSMRTSGNTGELFF
TRBJ2-2	TRBV5-1	NA	NA	TGCGCCAGCAGCTTCGGGACAACTAGTACCGGGGAGCTGTTTTTT	CASSFGTTSTGELFF
TRBJ2-1	TRBV5-1	NA	NA	TGCGCCAGCAGCTTGCAAGGAGAGGTATACAATGAGCAGTTCTTC	CASSLQGEVYNEQFF
TRBJ2-7	TRBV5-6	NA	TRBD2	TGTGCCAGCAGCTTGTGGCGCGGGGGTCCCTACGAGCAGTACTTC	CASSLWRGGPYEQYF
TRBJ1-2	TRBV7-2	once	NA	TGTGCCAGCAGCTGGGTGAGGGCGAATGGCTACACCTTC	CASSWVRANGYTF
TRBJ1-1	TRBV7-2	NA	NA	TGTGCCAGCACCCTAGTGGGGGGTAGCCGTATGAACACTGAAGCTTTCTTT	CASTLVGGSRMNTEAFF
TRBJ2-5	TRBV19	NA	NA	TGTGCCAGTAGAGACACACAAGAGACCCAGTACTTC	CASRDTQETQYF
TRBJ2-3	TRBV29-1	NA	TRBD1	TGCAGACAACAGGGGGCGACACGATATACGCAGTATTTT	CRQQGATRYTQYF
TRBJ1-1	TRBV7-2	NA	TRBD1	TGTGCCAGCAGCATGACAGGGGGCACTGAAGCTTTCTTT	CASSMTGGTEAFF
TRBJ1-2	TRBV5-5	once	TRBD1	TGTGCCAGCAGCTTGCAGGGGGTAGTGGGTAACTATGGCTACACCTTC	CASSLQGVVGNYGYTF
TRBJ1-1	TRBV7-2	NA	TRBD1	TGTGCCAGCAGCGTACAGGGGGCCGTGACTGAAGCTTTCTTT	CASSVQGAVTEAFF
TRBJ1-3	TRBV7-9	once	NA	TGTGCCAGCAGCACAGGGACGGCTGGAAACACCATATATTTT	CASSTGTAGNTIYF
TRBJ2-5	TRBV7-2	NA	NA	TGTGCCAGCAGCTTAAGCGCCGTGACCAAAGAGACCCAGTACTTC	CASSLSAVTKETQYF
TRBJ1-3	TRBV9	few	NA	TGTGCCAGCAGCGTAGAGTCAGTCTCTGGAAACACCATATATTTT	CASSVESVSGNTIYF
TRBJ2-7	TRBV12-3/TRBV12-4	NA	TRBD1	TGTGCCAGCAGTCCCAGGGGGTACGAGCAGTACTTC	CASSPRGYEQYF
TRBJ2-1	TRBV7-2	NA	TRBD2	TGTGCCAGCAGCAAGACTAGCGTCTACAATGAGCAGTTCTTC	CASSKTSVYNEQFF
TRBJ2-7	TRBV3-1/TRBV3-2	once	NA	TGTGCCAGCAGCCAAGGAGCCTACGAGCAGTACTTC	CASSQGAYEQYF
TRBJ1-1	TRBV7-2	NA	TRBD1	TGTGCCAGCAGTGACAGGGTAAACACTGAAGCTTTCTTT	CASSDRVNTEAFF
TRBJ2-5	TRBV6-5	NA	TRBD2	TGTGCCAGCTGCCAGCGGGGGGTTCAAGGAGAGACCCAGTACTTC	CASCQRGVQGETQYF
TRBJ2-7	TRBV4-1	NA	NA	TGCGCCAGCAGTCCATCGCCCGGGACACCACTCTACGAGCAGTACTTC	CASSPSPGTPLYEQYF
TRBJ1-1	TRBV19	NA	TRBD1	TGTGCCAGTAGTGCCGGGACAGGAGTTGAAGCTTTCTTT	CASSAGTGVEAFF
TRBJ1-2	TRBV7-8	NA	TRBD1	TGTGCCAGCAGCTCCCAGGGGGCTGGGACTAACTATGGCTACACCTTC	CASSSQGAGTNYGYTF
TRBJ1-1	TRBV6-2/TRBV6-3	once	NA	TGTGCCAGCAGTTACACCGGAGGCACTGAAGCTTTCTTT	CASSYTGGTEAFF
TRBJ1-6	TRBV5-6	once	NA	TGTGCCAGCAGCTTAGGGGCCGGCAATTCACCCCTCCACTTT	CASSLGAGNSPLHF
TRBJ2-1	TRBV29-1	NA	TRBD2	TGCAGCGTTGGGGGGACTAGCGGGAACTACAATGAGCAGTTCTTC	CSVGGTSGNYNEQFF
TRBJ2-5	TRBV5-6	once	TRBD2	TGTGCCAGCAGCTTGCCCCTAGCGGGGGGAGTCTGGGCCCAGTACTTC	CASSLPLAGGVWAQYF